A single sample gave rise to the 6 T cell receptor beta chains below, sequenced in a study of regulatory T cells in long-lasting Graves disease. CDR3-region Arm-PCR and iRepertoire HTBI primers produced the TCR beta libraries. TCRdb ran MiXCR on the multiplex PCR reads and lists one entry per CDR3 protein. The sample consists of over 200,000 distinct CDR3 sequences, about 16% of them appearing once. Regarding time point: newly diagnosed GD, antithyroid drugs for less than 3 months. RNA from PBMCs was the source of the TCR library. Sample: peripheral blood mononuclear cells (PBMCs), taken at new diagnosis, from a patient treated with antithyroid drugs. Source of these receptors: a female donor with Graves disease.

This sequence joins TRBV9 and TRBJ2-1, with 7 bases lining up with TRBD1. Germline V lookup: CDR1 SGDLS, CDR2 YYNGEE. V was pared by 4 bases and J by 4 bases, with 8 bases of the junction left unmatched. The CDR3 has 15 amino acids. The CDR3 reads CASSYGQETYNEQFF. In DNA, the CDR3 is TGTGCCAGCAGCTATGGACAGGAGACTTACAATGAGCAGTTCTTC.

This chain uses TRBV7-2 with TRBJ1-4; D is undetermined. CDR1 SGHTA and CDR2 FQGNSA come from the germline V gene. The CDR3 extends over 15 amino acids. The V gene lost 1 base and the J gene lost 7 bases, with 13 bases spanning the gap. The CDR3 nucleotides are TGTGCCAGCAGCTTAGATGGCCTAAGCGGTGAAAAACTGTTTTTT. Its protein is CASSLDGLSGEKLFF.

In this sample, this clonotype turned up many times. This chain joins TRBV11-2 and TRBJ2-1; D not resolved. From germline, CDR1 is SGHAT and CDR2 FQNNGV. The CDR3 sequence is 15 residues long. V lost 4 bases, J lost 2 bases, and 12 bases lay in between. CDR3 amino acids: CASSSTATPYNEQFF. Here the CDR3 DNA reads TGTGCCAGCAGCTCCACGGCGACTCCCTACAATGAGCAGTTCTTC. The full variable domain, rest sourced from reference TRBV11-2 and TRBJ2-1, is EAGVAQSPRYKIIEKRQSVAFWCNPISGHATLYWYQQILGQGPKLLIQFQNNGVVDDSQLPKDRFSAERLKGVDSTLKIQPAKLEDSAVYLCASSSTATPYNEQFFGPGTRLTVL.

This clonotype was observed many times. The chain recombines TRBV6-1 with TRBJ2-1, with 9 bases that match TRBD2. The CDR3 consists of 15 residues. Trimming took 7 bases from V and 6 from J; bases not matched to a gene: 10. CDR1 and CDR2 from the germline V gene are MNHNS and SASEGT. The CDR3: CASMNRLAGPNEQFF. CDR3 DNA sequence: TGTGCCAGCATGAATCGTCTAGCGGGACCCAATGAGCAGTTCTTC.

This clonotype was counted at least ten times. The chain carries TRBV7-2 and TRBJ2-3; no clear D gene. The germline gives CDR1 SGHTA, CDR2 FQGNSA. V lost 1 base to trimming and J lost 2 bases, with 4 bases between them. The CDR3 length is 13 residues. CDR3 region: CASSLVDTDTQYF. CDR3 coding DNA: TGTGCCAGCAGCTTAGTGGACACAGATACGCAGTATTTT.

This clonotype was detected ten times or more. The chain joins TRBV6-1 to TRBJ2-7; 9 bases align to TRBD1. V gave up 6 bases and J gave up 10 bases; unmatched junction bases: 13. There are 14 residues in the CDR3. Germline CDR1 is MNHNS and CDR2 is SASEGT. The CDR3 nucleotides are TGTGCCAGCAGGCCCGGGACAGGGCCTATGGACCAGTACTTC. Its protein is CASRPGTGPMDQYF.